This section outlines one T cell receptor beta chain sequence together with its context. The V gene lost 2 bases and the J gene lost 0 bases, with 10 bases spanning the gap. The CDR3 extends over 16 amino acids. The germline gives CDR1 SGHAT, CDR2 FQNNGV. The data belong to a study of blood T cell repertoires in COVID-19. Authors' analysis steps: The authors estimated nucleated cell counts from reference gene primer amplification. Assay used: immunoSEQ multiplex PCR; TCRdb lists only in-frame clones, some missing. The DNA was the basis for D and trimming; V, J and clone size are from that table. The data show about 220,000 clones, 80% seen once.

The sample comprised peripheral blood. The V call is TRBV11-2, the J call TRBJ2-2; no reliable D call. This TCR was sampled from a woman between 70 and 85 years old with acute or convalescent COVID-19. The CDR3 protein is CASSLPGRANTGELFF. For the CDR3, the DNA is TGTGCCAGCAGCTTACCAGGTCGCGCGAACACCGGGGAGCTGTTTTTT.